Below are 14 T cell receptor beta chains sequenced from a single sample in a study of T cell responses to AZD1222 COVID-19 vaccine. Here immunoSEQ multiplex PCR was the method, and the copy in TCRdb shows in-frame clones only, minus some. The profile shows 200,000 to 250,000 clones, around 94% of them singletons. The sample in question was peripheral blood, obtained 28 days after the second dose of the MenACWY control vaccine. The receptor set was obtained from an adult who received the MenACWY meningococcal vaccine as a control.

This clone has only one observation. The chain couples TRBV5-1 to TRBJ2-7, with D unresolved. CDR1 is SGHRS, CDR2 YFSETQ, per germline. V was cut by 4 bases and J by 2 bases, with 13 bases left in between. CDR3 length: 14 residues. CDR3 sequence (DNA): TGCGCCAGCAGCCCCATGGACGGTACCTACGAGCAGTACTTC. It translates to CASSPMDGTYEQYF. The whole variable domain, filled in from reference TRBV5-1 and TRBJ2-7, reads KAGVTQTPRYLIKTRGQQVTLSCSPISGHRSVSWYQQTPGQGLQFLFEYFSETQRNKGNFPGRFSGRQFSNSRSEMNVSTLELGDSALYLCASSPMDGTYEQYFGPGTRLTVT.

The chain employs TRBV5-1 and TRBJ2-7; unclear D gene. The germline gives CDR1 SGHRS, CDR2 YFSETQ. The ends were cut back, 0 bases at V and 2 bases at J, with 6 bases in the middle. This CDR3 is built from 13 residues. Here the CDR3 reads CASSLAVTYEQYF. The CDR3 nucleotides are TGCGCCAGCAGCTTGGCAGTTACCTACGAGCAGTACTTC.

The CDR3 DNA reads TGTGCCAGCAGGGGCCCTAGCGGGGGACAAGAGACCCAGTACTTC. Its translation is CASRGPSGGQETQYF. V gene TRBV28 combines with J gene TRBJ2-5; 10 nucleotides align to TRBD2. The CDR3 length is 15 residues. Germline lookup yields CDR1 MDHEN and CDR2 SYDVKM. The V segment lost 6 bases and the J segment 2 bases; nucleotides outside the gene matches: 6.

J is TRBJ2-2 and V is TRBV3-1 (or the pseudogene TRBV3-2); maybe TRBD2 (5 bases). Trimming removed 2 bases from V and 6 bases from J, with 13 bases in between. This CDR3 has 15 amino acids. Germline V gene sequence: CDR1 LGHDT, CDR2 YNNKEL (reference sequence). The CDR3 nucleotides are TGTGCCAGCAGCCAACATACTAGTAGCGCCGGGGAGCTGTTTTTT. The encoded protein is CASSQHTSSAGELFF.

The J gene is TRBJ2-5, the V gene TRBV5-4; tentative D call: TRBD2 (6 bases). The V gene lost 0 bases and the J gene lost 4 bases, with 10 bases spanning the gap. Germline CDR1 reads SGHNT; CDR2 reads YYREEE (reference sequence). CDR3 length equals 14 residues. CDR3 coding DNA: TGTGCCAGCAGCTTGGCGGGGCGGGGAGAGACCCAGTACTTC. This sequence encodes CASSLAGRGETQYF. The full variable domain, in which reference TRBV5-4 and TRBJ2-5 provide the parts outside the CDR3, is ETGVTQSPTHLIKTRGQQVTLRCSSQSGHNTVSWYQQALGQGPQFIFQYYREEENGRGNFPPRFSGLQFPNYSSELNVNALELDDSALYLCASSLAGRGETQYFGPGTRLLVL.

The chain recombines TRBV3-1 (or the pseudogene TRBV3-2) with TRBJ1-5; D is perhaps TRBD1 (5 bases). V lost 2 bases to trimming and J lost 2 bases, with 13 bases between them. The V gene's germline CDR1 is LGHDT and CDR2 YNNKEL (reference sequence). The length of the CDR3 is 16 residues. This CDR3 is CASSQQTGLGNQPQHF. The CDR3 region has the DNA TGTGCCAGCAGCCAACAAACGGGGCTAGGCAATCAGCCCCAGCATTTT.

The chain recombines TRBV7-9 with TRBJ2-1; 8 positions agree with TRBD2. Germline CDR1 reads SEHNR; CDR2 reads FQNEAQ (reference sequence). CDR3 size: 12 residues. The trim removed 5 bases at V and 14 bases at J, leaving 8 bases unmatched. The CDR3 loop is CASSQPRSGKFF. Written as DNA, the CDR3 is TGTGCCAGCAGCCAACCCCGTAGCGGGAAGTTCTTC.

The CDR3 sequence: CASSVAASGGAGEQFF. Here the CDR3 DNA reads TGTGCCAGCAGCGTAGCGGCTAGCGGGGGGGCCGGTGAGCAGTTCTTC. The rearrangement joins TRBV9 to TRBJ2-1; 12 positions agree with TRBD2. V dropped 0 bases and J dropped 9; count of bases not matched to a gene: 7. This CDR3 is 16 amino acids long. Germline V gene sequence: CDR1 SGDLS, CDR2 YYNGEE. The full variable domain, rest sourced from reference TRBV9 and TRBJ2-1, is DSGVTQTPKHLITATGQRVTLRCSPRSGDLSVYWYQQSLDQGLQFLIQYYNGEERAKGNILERFSAQQFPDLHSELNLSSLELGDSALYFCASSVAASGGAGEQFFGPGTRLTVL.

V gene TRBV5-4 combines with J gene TRBJ2-7; 11 bases agree with TRBD1. V was clipped by 2 bases and J by 7 bases; unmatched bases: 2. Germline V gives CDR1 SGHNT, CDR2 YYREEE (reference sequence). This CDR3 is built from 13 residues. For the CDR3, the DNA is TGTGCCAGCAGCTTTGGGACAGGGGGTGAGCAGTACTTC. It encodes CASSFGTGGEQYF.

The table lists this clone with a count of one. V usage is TRBV6-5 and J usage is TRBJ1-1; perhaps TRBD1 as D (6 bases). Trimming removed 6 bases at V and 6 bases at J, with 11 bases between. The germline gives CDR1 MNHEY, CDR2 SVGAGI. The CDR3 covers 12 residues. The CDR3: CASSRGQSEAFF. In DNA form, the CDR3 reads TGTGCCAGCAGCCGAGGACAGTCTGAAGCTTTCTTT.

The genes are TRBV3-1 (or the pseudogene TRBV3-2) and TRBJ2-3; D ambiguous. The CDR3 spans 15 residues. The V end lost 0 bases, the J end lost 2 bases, and 9 bases lay between the germline ends. The V gene's germline CDR1 is LGHDT and CDR2 YNNKEL (reference sequence). Here the CDR3 DNA reads TGTGCCAGCAGCCAAGATCCTCAGTTCACAGATACGCAGTATTTT. Its translation is CASSQDPQFTDTQYF.

This chain joins TRBV29-1 and TRBJ1-1; tentatively, D is TRBD1 (5 bases). Germline assignment: CDR1 SQVTM and CDR2 ANQGSEA. The V gene lost 5 bases and the J gene lost 4 bases, with 14 bases spanning the gap. The CDR3 sequence is 13 residues long. CDR3 coding DNA: TGCAGCGTTTTATCAGGGTTGGGCACTGAAGCTTTCTTT. As protein: CSVLSGLGTEAFF.

This clone has a single count. The rearrangement joins TRBV3-1 (or the pseudogene TRBV3-2) to TRBJ2-5, with D possibly being TRBD1 (5 bases). The germline gives CDR1 LGHDT, CDR2 YNNKEL (reference sequence). The CDR3 spans 18 residues. Trimming stripped 1 base from V and 2 bases from J, with 20 bases between. The CDR3: CASSQGLTPTGAQETQYF. The CDR3 nucleotides read TGTGCCAGCAGCCAAGGATTGACTCCTACTGGGGCACAAGAGACCCAGTACTTC.

V is TRBV28 and J is TRBJ2-1; D gene unclear. This CDR3 spans 12 amino acids. Germline V CDR1 and CDR2: MDHEN, SYDVKM. V dropped 2 bases and J dropped 10 bases, with 9 bases sitting between them. Here the CDR3 reads CASSLPTGEQFF. For the CDR3, the DNA is TGTGCCAGCAGTTTACCGACGGGCGAGCAGTTCTTC.